The clone carrying this TCR beta chain has only a few counts. TCRdb ran MiXCR on the RT-PCR reads and lists one entry per CDR3 protein. The sample holds hundreds of thousands of distinct CDR3 sequences, 16% seen once. These data come from a study of patients and donors after allogeneic stem cell transplantation. The CDR3 covers 15 residues. Germline CDR1 and CDR2: SGHTS and YDEGEE. Between the trimmed V and J ends, which lost 1 base and 1 base, there was a span of 12 bases. The chain is built from TRBV5-8 and TRBJ2-7, with D perhaps TRBD2 (5 bases). The clonotype comes from a human donor who was either an allogeneic HSCT recipient or a stem cell or donor lymphocyte infusion donor (not recorded which). It is not recorded whose cells these are; they may come from a transplant donor. What was sequenced was blood, either unsorted or a sorted T cell fraction (not recorded which). CDR3 region: CASSLPGRRSYEQYF. For the CDR3, the DNA is TGTGCCAGCAGCTTGCCGGGTCGGAGGTCCTACGAGCAGTACTTC.